The clone carrying this T cell receptor (beta chain) was seen only once. The antigen is undetermined. Alongside a J-beta primer mix, a sample-barcoded 5' primer served in a second PCR lasting about 7 to 11 cycles. Each CDR3 protein gets one entry after TCRdb re-called the 5' RACE reads with MiXCR. Of under 2,000,000 distinct CDR3 sequences listed, 49% are singletons. The data were obtained in a study of blood T cells in healthy people across ages. Researchers report isolating at least 6.5 million PBMCs per sample. The CDR3 is 14 amino acids. The V and J ends lost 5 bases and 7 bases respectively, with 17 bases between them. CDR1 and CDR2 (germline): SGHTA, FQGNSA. Findings of the study overall: The study found TCR beta diversity correlated strongly with naive T cell percentage.

Source material: blood. The sequence was collected from a woman between 40 and 55 years old in good health. This chain joins TRBV7-2 and TRBJ1-1; unclear D gene. The CDR3 nucleotides are TGTGCCAGCAGCCATGACGTGGCTGTGGGTGAAGCTTTCTTT. Residues: CASSHDVAVGEAFF.